This T cell receptor beta chain was observed in a study of shared clonotypes between healthy human individuals. The CDR3 runs to 15 residues. Germline CDR1 is SGDLS and CDR2 is YYNGEE. The V and J ends lost 0 bases and 9 bases respectively, with 16 bases between them. Profiling relied on immunoSEQ multiplex PCR, and the TCRdb table lists in-frame clones only, not all of them. Of a few hundred thousand clones in the sample, just over 65% were seen once. This chain connects TRBV9 to TRBJ2-4; no clear D gene. Material: memory CD4+ T cells sorted from blood. The subset: CD45RA-negative fraction. This clonotype was obtained from a man younger than 40 in good health. The CDR3 region is CASSVDGMVGSIQYF. DNA for the CDR3: TGTGCCAGCAGCGTAGATGGAATGGTGGGAAGCATTCAGTACTTC.